One and the same sample provided the 24 T cell receptor beta chains below, sequenced in a study of blood T cell repertoires in COVID-19. Generated by immunoSEQ multiplex PCR, the TCRdb table keeps only in-frame clones and is missing some. The data show hundreds of thousands of clones, roughly 80% seen once. Sequencing was performed on peripheral blood. The receptors shown here come from a woman of 80 years or more with acute or convalescent COVID-19.

The chain recombines TRBV11-1 with TRBJ2-1; weak D call: TRBD2 (7 bases). This CDR3 is built from 14 residues. V lost 5 bases and J lost 12, with 20 bases in between. Per the germline V gene, CDR1 is SGHAT and CDR2 is FQDESV (reference sequence). For the CDR3, the DNA is TGTGCCAGCAGCGCCGCGGGGGCCATGCGTGGGCAGTTCTTC. Its protein is CASSAAGAMRGQFF.

J is TRBJ1-1 and V is TRBV6-5, with D unclear. V lost 0 bases and J 5 bases, leaving 10 bases between the germline ends. Per the germline V gene, CDR1 is MNHEY and CDR2 is SVGAGI. This CDR3 comprises 14 residues. The CDR3 spells CASSYSNLRTEAFF. In nucleotides, the CDR3 is TGTGCCAGCAGTTACTCGAATCTGAGAACTGAAGCTTTCTTT.

This clone was seen a few times. The chain's CDR3 is CASSLARPSLDEKLFF. CDR3 coding DNA: TGTGCCAGCAGCTTAGCGAGGCCGTCTCTGGATGAAAAACTGTTTTTT. The chain uses TRBV7-9 and TRBJ1-4; D is ambiguous. The V gene lost 0 bases and the J gene lost 6 bases, with 14 bases spanning the gap. The CDR3 extends over 16 amino acids. The germline V gene encodes CDR1 SEHNR and CDR2 FQNEAQ (reference sequence).

This chain links TRBV27 with TRBJ2-4, with 7 bases matching TRBD2. The CDR3 runs to 13 residues. V lost 3 bases to trimming and J lost 9 bases; unmatched junction nucleotides: 5. Germline V lookup: CDR1 MNHEY, CDR2 SMNVEV (reference sequence). CDR3 DNA sequence: TGTGCCAGCAGTTTCGGGGGGATCGGCATTCAGTACTTC. Translating it yields CASSFGGIGIQYF.

The chain employs TRBV5-6 and TRBJ1-3, with 9 bases that match TRBD1. Germline CDR1 SGHDT, CDR2 YYEEEE. J gave up 1 base and V 2 bases, and 10 bases lay outside the gene matches. The CDR3 consists of 18 residues. The CDR3 sequence: CASSLLGTGSYSGNTIYF. The CDR3 DNA sequence: TGTGCCAGCAGCTTATTAGGGACAGGGTCGTATTCTGGAAACACCATATATTTT.

This clone came up a few times. The rearrangement uses TRBV18 and TRBJ1-3, with TRBD1 identical over 8 bases. Germline trimming cut 4 bases from V and 3 bases from J; bases unmatched to any gene: 2. This CDR3 is built from 14 residues. Germline V lookup: CDR1 KGHSH, CDR2 LQKENI. CDR3 in amino acids: CASSRDRNGNTIYF. DNA for the CDR3: TGTGCCAGCTCACGGGACAGGAATGGAAACACCATATATTTT.

The chain couples TRBV10-3 to TRBJ2-3, with TRBD2 matching over 8 bases. V was clipped by 6 bases and J by 5 bases; unmatched bases: 10. Per the germline V gene, CDR1 is ENHRY and CDR2 is SYGVKD. The CDR3 is 15 amino acids. This chain's CDR3 is CAIRKNSGKRDTQYF. The CDR3 DNA reads as TGTGCCATCAGGAAGAATAGCGGGAAAAGAGATACGCAGTATTTT.

The chain is built from TRBV7-2 and TRBJ2-5; TRBD2 aligns across 9 bases. This CDR3 region has 15 residues. The trim removed 3 bases at V and 5 bases at J, leaving 7 bases unmatched. CDR1 SGHTA and CDR2 FQGNSA come from the germline V gene. The CDR3 bases are TGTGCCAGCAGCTTGTCCGGGACTAGCCTCGAGACCCAGTACTTC. This encodes CASSLSGTSLETQYF.

This clone showed up just once. V is TRBV3-1 (or the pseudogene TRBV3-2) and J is TRBJ2-7; 8 nucleotides align to TRBD2. CDR1 and CDR2 (germline): LGHDT, YNNKEL (reference sequence). V lost 2 bases to trimming and J lost 6 bases; unmatched junction nucleotides: 6. The CDR3 loop spans 14 amino acids. CDR3 DNA sequence: TGTGCCAGCAGCCAAACCGCGGGGGGCGGCGAGCAGTACTTC. This sequence encodes CASSQTAGGGEQYF.

The gene calls are TRBV6-5 and TRBJ2-7; D is unclear. Trimming removed 7 bases from V and 3 bases from J, with 16 bases in between. This CDR3 has 14 amino acids. CDR1 is MNHEY and CDR2 is SVGAGI in the germline V gene. In nucleotides, the CDR3 is TGTGCCAGCACCATACAGACACTCCACTACGAGCAGTACTTC. Translation: CASTIQTLHYEQYF.

CDR3 nucleotide sequence: TGTGCCATCAGTCAGGGGGCCTATAATTCACCCCTCCACTTT. Its protein product is CAISQGAYNSPLHF. The rearrangement uses TRBV10-3 and TRBJ1-6; 7 bases fit TRBD1. After removal of 5 bases from V and 2 bases from J, the junction contained 0 bases not matched to a gene. CDR1 is ENHRY, CDR2 SYGVKD, per germline. The CDR3 has 14 amino acids.

V and J are TRBV19 and TRBJ1-1; D unresolved. Trimming removed 4 bases from V and 3 bases from J, with 3 bases in between. The CDR3 runs 11 residues. Germline V gene data show CDR1 as LNHDA and CDR2 as SQIVND (reference sequence). DNA of the CDR3: TGTGCCAGTAGTACCGACACTGAAGCTTTCTTT. Translating gives CASSTDTEAFF.

This clone was counted a single time. The J gene is TRBJ2-1, the V gene TRBV2; no clear D gene. V dropped 3 bases and J dropped 7 bases, with 13 bases sitting between them. CDR1 and CDR2 from the germline V gene are SNHLY and FYNNEI. The length of the CDR3 is 14 residues. CDR3 sequence: CASSESFAANEQFF. Here the CDR3 DNA reads TGTGCCAGCAGTGAGTCTTTCGCGGCAAATGAGCAGTTCTTC.

The CDR3 sequence is CASSTGDGRYGYTF. CDR3 DNA: TGTGCCAGTAGTACAGGGGATGGGCGCTATGGCTACACCTTC. V usage is TRBV19 and J usage is TRBJ1-2; a possible D gene is TRBD1 (6 bases). CDR1 is LNHDA, CDR2 SQIVND, per germline (reference sequence). V was shortened by 4 bases and J by 4 bases, with 13 bases between the two germline ends. The CDR3 runs to 14 residues. Using reference TRBV19 and TRBJ1-2 for the parts outside the CDR3, the full variable domain is DGGITQSPKYLFRKEGQNVTLSCEQNLNHDAMYWYRQDPGQGLRLIYYSQIVNDFQKGDIAEGYSVSREKKESFPLTVTSAQKNPTAFYLCASSTGDGRYGYTFGSGTRLTVV.

The chain couples TRBV28 to TRBJ2-7, with 8 bases identical to TRBD1. V was pared by 2 bases and J by 0 bases, with 0 bases of the junction left unmatched. The germline V gene has CDR1 MDHEN and CDR2 SYDVKM. The CDR3 runs 14 residues. CDR3 protein: CASSLTGGSYEQYF. Written as DNA, the CDR3 is TGTGCCAGCAGTTTAACAGGGGGCTCCTACGAGCAGTACTTC.

J is TRBJ2-7 and V is TRBV7-2; no firm D call. The V gene's germline CDR1 is SGHTA and CDR2 FQGNSA. The V gene lost 6 bases and the J gene lost 5 bases, with 8 bases spanning the gap. This CDR3 spans 11 amino acids. The CDR3 DNA reads TGTGCCAGCAGGAGGTTAAACGAGCAGTACTTC. Protein sequence: CASRRLNEQYF.

This clone showed up just a few times. CDR3 coding DNA: TGTGCCAGCAGCCATGCCCCGGGACAGCGGAACACTGAAGCTTTCTTT. The encoded protein is CASSHAPGQRNTEAFF. The chain combines TRBV3-1 (or the pseudogene TRBV3-2) with TRBJ1-1; 7 bases map to TRBD1. The length of the CDR3 is 16 residues. V lost 3 bases and J lost 1; bases outside the gene matches: 8. Germline CDR1 reads LGHDT; CDR2 reads YNNKEL (reference sequence).

The V call is TRBV20-1, the J call TRBJ2-7, with 11 bases identical to TRBD2. Germline CDR1 DFQATT, CDR2 SNEGSKA (reference sequence). The trim removed 3 bases at V and 4 bases at J, leaving 11 bases unmatched. This CDR3 contains 16 residues. The CDR3 region has the DNA TGCAGTGCTAGTACTACTAGCGGGAGAAACCCGTACGAGCAGTACTTC. It specifies CSASTTSGRNPYEQYF.

The CDR3 reads CASSAGTGLSNSPLHF. CDR3 DNA: TGTGCCAGCAGCGCCGGGACAGGGTTGAGTAATTCACCCCTCCACTTT. V is TRBV5-6 and J is TRBJ1-6; 9 positions match TRBD1. V was clipped by 4 bases and J by 6 bases; unmatched bases: 8. Germline CDR1 reads SGHDT; CDR2 reads YYEEEE. The CDR3 totals 16 residues.

The rearrangement joins TRBV29-1 to TRBJ2-5; possible D gene TRBD2, 6 bases. V lost 3 bases to trimming and J lost 5 bases, with 16 bases between them. CDR3 size: 14 residues. Germline CDR1 SQVTM, CDR2 ANQGSEA. CDR3: CSVDEAGRSETQYF. CDR3 bases: TGCAGCGTTGACGAGGCAGGGAGGTCGGAGACCCAGTACTTC.

V is TRBV18 and J is TRBJ1-2, with D possibly being TRBD1 (6 bases). Germline V lookup: CDR1 KGHSH, CDR2 LQKENI. The CDR3 has 16 amino acids. The V gene lost 0 bases and the J gene lost 0 bases, with 11 bases spanning the gap. This CDR3 is CASSPPSTGSNYGYTF. In DNA form, the CDR3 reads TGTGCCAGCTCACCACCCTCGACAGGATCTAACTATGGCTACACCTTC.

The chain uses TRBV7-3 and TRBJ2-5, with TRBD1 as a possible D gene (6 bases). The CDR3 runs 16 residues. CDR1 is SGHTA, CDR2 FQGTGA, per germline. V dropped 1 base and J dropped 4 bases, with 16 bases sitting between them. The chain's CDR3 is CASSLMGQGIGETQYF. The CDR3, as DNA: TGTGCCAGCAGCTTAATGGGGCAGGGGATAGGAGAGACCCAGTACTTC.

The chain uses TRBV5-4 and TRBJ1-1; unclear D gene. In germline, CDR1 is SGHNT, CDR2 YYREEE (reference sequence). The CDR3 runs 14 residues. V was cut by 0 bases and J by 1 base, with 7 bases left in between. CDR3 DNA: TGTGCCAGCAGCTTGGAGACGGGGAACACTGAAGCTTTCTTT. Translated: CASSLETGNTEAFF.

The DNA for the CDR3 is TGTGCCACCATGAGGGAGGAATACAATGAGCAGTTCTTC. Translation: CATMREEYNEQFF. The chain couples TRBV10-3 to TRBJ2-1, with D possibly being TRBD2 (6 bases). Germline V gene sequence: CDR1 ENHRY, CDR2 SYGVKD. The CDR3 sequence is 13 residues long. Trimming pared 10 bases from V and 4 bases from J, leaving 14 bases between.